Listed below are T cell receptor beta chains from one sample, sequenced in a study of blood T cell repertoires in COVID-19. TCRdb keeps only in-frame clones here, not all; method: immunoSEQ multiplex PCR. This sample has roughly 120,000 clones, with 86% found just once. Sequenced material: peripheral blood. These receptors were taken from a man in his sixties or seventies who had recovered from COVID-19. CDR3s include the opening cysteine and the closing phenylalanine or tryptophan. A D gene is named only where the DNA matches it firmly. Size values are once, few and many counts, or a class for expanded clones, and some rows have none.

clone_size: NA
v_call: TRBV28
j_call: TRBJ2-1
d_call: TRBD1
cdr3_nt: TGTGCCAGCAGTCCCCCCGGGACAGATTACAATGAGCAGTTCTTC
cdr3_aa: CASSPPGTDYNEQFF

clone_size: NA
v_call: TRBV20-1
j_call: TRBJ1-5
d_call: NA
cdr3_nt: TGCAGTGCTAGTGATGACAGTAGCCAGCCCCAGCATTTT
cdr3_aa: CSASDDSSQPQHF

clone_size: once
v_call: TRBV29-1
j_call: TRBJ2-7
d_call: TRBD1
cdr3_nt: TGCAGCGTTGCCCCTCAGACAGGGAACGAGCAGTACTTC
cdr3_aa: CSVAPQTGNEQYF

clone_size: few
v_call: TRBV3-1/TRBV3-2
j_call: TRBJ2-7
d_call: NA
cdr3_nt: TGTGCCAGCAGCCTGAATCCCGAGGGCGAGCAGTACTTC
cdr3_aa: CASSLNPEGEQYF

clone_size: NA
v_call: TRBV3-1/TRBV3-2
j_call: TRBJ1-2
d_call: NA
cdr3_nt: TGTGCCAGCAGCCAGAGGGGGTTACCCTTCTATGGCTACACCTTC
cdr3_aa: CASSQRGLPFYGYTF

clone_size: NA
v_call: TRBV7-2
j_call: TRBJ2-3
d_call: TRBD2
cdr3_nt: TGTGCCAGCAGCCATATTCTAGCGGGCTACCCCACAGATACGCAGTATTTT
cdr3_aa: CASSHILAGYPTDTQYF

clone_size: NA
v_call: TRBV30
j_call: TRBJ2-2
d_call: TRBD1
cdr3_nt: TGTGCCTGGAGTCCTGGACAGGGGAACACCGGGGAGCTGTTTTTT
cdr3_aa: CAWSPGQGNTGELFF

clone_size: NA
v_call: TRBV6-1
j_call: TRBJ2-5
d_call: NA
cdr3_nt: TGTGCCAGCAGTGAACTACGACAGGCTTTACAAGAGACCCAGTACTTC
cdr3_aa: CASSELRQALQETQYF

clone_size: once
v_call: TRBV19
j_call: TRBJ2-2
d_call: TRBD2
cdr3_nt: TGTGCCAGTAGTATGCTAGCGGGAGATCCCGGGGAGCTGTTTTTT
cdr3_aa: CASSMLAGDPGELFF

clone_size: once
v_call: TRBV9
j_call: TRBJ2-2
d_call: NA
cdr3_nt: TGTGCCAGCAGCGCGGGGGTCGGGCGCGTCGCGAACACCGGGGAGCTGTTTTTT
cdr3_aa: CASSAGVGRVANTGELFF

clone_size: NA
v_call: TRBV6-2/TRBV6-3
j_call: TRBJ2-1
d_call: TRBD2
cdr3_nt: TGTGCCAGCAGTGGGACTAGCGGGAGCAGCCAGCAGTTCTTC
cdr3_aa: CASSGTSGSSQQFF

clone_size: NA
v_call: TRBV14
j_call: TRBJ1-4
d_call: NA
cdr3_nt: TGTGCCAGCAGCCAAAGGCGCGGGGCTGTTAATGAAAAACTGTTTTTT
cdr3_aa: CASSQRRGAVNEKLFF

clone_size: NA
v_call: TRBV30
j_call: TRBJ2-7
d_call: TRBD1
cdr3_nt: TGTGCTTTGGACAGGGGGAACTACGAGCAGTACTTC
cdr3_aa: CALDRGNYEQYF

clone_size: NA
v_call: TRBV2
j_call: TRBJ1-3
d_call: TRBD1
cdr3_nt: TGTGCCAGCGGAAGGACAGGAGGAGGAAACACCATATATTTT
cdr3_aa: CASGRTGGGNTIYF

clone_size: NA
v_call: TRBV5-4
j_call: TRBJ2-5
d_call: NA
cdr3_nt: TGTGCCAGCAGCCAGAGGAACAGGTTGGAGACCCAGTACTTC
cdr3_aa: CASSQRNRLETQYF

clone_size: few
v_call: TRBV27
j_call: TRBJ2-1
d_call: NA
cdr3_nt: TGTGCCAGCAGTTTACGGGAGACTAGTTACAATGAGCAGTTCTTC
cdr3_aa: CASSLRETSYNEQFF

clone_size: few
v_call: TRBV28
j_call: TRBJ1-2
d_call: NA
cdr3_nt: TGTGCCAGCAGTTCCCCTCCTTCTGGCTACACCTTC
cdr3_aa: CASSSPPSGYTF

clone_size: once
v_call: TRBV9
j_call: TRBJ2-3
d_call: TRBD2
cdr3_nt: TGTGCCAGCAGCGTAAAGCGGGGGGGCCTAGAAGATACGCAGTATTTT
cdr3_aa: CASSVKRGGLEDTQYF

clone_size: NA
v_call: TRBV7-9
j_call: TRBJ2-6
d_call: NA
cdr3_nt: TGTGCCAGCAGCTTAGTAAACGGGAGCTCTGGGGCCAACGTCCTGACTTTC
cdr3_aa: CASSLVNGSSGANVLTF

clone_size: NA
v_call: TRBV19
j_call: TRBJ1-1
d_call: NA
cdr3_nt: TGTGCCAGTAAGGGGGGGGACATACGAACGGGAACTGAAGCTTTCTTT
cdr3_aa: CASKGGDIRTGTEAFF

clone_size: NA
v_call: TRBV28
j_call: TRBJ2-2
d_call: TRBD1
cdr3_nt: TGTGCCAGCAGTTTTTGGGAGTTTGGGACAGGGTGGACCGGGGAGCTGTTTTTT
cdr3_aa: CASSFWEFGTGWTGELFF

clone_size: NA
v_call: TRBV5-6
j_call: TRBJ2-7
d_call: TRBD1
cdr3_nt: TGTGCCAGCAGCCCTCCCGACAGGGGAGTCTCCTACGAGCAGTACTTC
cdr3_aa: CASSPPDRGVSYEQYF

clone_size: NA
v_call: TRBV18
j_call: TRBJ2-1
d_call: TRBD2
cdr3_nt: TGTGCCAGCTCAGAATATAGGGCAGGGAGGGACAATGAGCAGTTCTTC
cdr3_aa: CASSEYRAGRDNEQFF

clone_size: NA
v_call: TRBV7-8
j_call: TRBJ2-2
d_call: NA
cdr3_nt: TGTGCCAGCAGCTTAGCGGGGTGGGAGCCTTTCACCGGGGAGCTGTTTTTT
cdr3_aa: CASSLAGWEPFTGELFF

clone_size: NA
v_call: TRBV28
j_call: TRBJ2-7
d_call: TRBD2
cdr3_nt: TGTGCCAGCAGTGTTACTAGCGTAGACTACGAGCAGTACTTC
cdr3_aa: CASSVTSVDYEQYF

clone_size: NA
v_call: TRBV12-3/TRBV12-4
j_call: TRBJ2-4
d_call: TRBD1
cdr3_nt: TGTGCCAGCAGTTTAGACAGGGGGTCCATTCAGTACTTC
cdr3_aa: CASSLDRGSIQYF

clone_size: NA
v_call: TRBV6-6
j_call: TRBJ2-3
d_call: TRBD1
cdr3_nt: TGTGCCAGCAGGGGACAGTACACAGATACGCAGTATTTT
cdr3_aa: CASRGQYTDTQYF

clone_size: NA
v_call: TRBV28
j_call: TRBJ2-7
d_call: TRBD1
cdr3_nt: TGTGCCAGCCGCCCCCCGGGACAGGGGGCTCACGAGCAGTACTTC
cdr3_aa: CASRPPGQGAHEQYF

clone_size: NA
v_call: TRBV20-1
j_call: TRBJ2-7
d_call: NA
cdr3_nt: TGCAGTGCTAGTGGAGACTACTACGAGCAGTACTTC
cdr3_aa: CSASGDYYEQYF

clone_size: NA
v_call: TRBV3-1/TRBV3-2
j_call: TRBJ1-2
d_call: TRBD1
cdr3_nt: TGTGCCAGCTCAGAAAGACAGGGCGGCTACACCTTC
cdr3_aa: CASSERQGGYTF

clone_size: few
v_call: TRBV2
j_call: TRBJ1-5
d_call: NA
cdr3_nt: TGTGCCAGCAGGCGGGACGGGGGGCAGCCCCAGCATTTT
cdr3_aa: CASRRDGGQPQHF

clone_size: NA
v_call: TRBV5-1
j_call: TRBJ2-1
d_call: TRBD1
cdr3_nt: TGCGCCAGCAGCTCCCGGACAGGTTACAATGAGCAGTTCTTC
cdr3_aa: CASSSRTGYNEQFF

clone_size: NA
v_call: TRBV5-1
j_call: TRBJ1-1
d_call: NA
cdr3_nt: TGCGCCAGCAGCTTGGCCCCGGGGACTCCCAGCACTGAAGCTTTCTTT
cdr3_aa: CASSLAPGTPSTEAFF

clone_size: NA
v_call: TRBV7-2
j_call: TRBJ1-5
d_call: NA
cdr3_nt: TGTGCCAGCAGCAGAGACATGGGTGGGGGCCAGCCCCAGCATTTT
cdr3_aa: CASSRDMGGGQPQHF

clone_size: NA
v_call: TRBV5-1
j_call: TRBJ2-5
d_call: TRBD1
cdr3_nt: TGCGCCAGCAGCACACAGGGGGCAGAAGAGACCCAGTACTTC
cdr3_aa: CASSTQGAEETQYF

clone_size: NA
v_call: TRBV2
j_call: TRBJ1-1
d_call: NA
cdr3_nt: TGTGCCAGCAGTTTAGAGGGAGTCATGAACACTGAAGCTTTCTTT
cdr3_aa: CASSLEGVMNTEAFF

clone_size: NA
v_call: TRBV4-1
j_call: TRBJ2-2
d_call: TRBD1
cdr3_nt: TGCGCCAGCAGCCAACCCCGGGACAGGGCCTCGAGCACCGGGGAGCTGTTTTTT
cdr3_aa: CASSQPRDRASSTGELFF

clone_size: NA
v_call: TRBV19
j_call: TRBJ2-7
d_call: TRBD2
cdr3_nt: TGTGCCAGTAGTATTCGGGGGGGACAAGCTTACGAGCAGTACTTC
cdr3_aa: CASSIRGGQAYEQYF

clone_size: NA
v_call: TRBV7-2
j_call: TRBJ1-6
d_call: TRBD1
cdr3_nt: TGTGCCAGCAGCTTGTCCCGGGACAGGGGAAGGTCCTATAATTCACCCCTCCACTTT
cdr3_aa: CASSLSRDRGRSYNSPLHF

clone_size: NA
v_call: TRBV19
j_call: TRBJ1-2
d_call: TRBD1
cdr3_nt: TGTGCCAGTAGTCTCCCCGGACAGGGGGCGAGTGGCTACACCTTC
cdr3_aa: CASSLPGQGASGYTF

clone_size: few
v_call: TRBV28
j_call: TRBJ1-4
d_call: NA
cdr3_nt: TGTGCCAGCAGTTTGAGAAGCTCAACTAATGAAAAACTGTTTTTT
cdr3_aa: CASSLRSSTNEKLFF

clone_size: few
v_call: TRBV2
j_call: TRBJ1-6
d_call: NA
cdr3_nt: TGTGCCAGCAGGACGGGTTCACCCCTCCACTTT
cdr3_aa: CASRTGSPLHF

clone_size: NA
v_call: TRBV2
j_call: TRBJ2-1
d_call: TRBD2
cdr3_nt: TGTGCCAGCAGTTTTAGCGGGAGGACCTTGGGTGAGCAGTTCTTC
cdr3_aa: CASSFSGRTLGEQFF

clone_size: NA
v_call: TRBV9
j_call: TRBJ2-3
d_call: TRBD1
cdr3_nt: TGTGCCAGCAGCGTAGAGGGGACAGACTTAACGAACACAGATACGCAGTATTTT
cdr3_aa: CASSVEGTDLTNTDTQYF

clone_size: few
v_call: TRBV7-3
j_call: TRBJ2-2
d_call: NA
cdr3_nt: TGTGCCAGCAGCTTGGCAGTCACCGGGGAGCTGTTTTTT
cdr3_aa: CASSLAVTGELFF

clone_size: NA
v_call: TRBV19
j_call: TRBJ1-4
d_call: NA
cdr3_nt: TGTGCCAGTAGTATGGGAGGGGCATCGACGAAACTGTTTTTT
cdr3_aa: CASSMGGASTKLFF

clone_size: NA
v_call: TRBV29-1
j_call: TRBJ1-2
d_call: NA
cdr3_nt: TGCAGCGTTGGGGGACACGCCTATGGCTACACCTTC
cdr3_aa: CSVGGHAYGYTF

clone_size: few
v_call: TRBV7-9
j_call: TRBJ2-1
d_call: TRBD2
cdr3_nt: TGTGCCAGCTCAAGGGGAACTAGCGCCGACAATGAGCAGTTCTTC
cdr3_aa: CASSRGTSADNEQFF

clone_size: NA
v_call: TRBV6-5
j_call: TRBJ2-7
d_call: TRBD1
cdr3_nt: TGTGCCAGCAGTTACACCACAGGGGGTAGCTACGAGCAGTACTTC
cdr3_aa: CASSYTTGGSYEQYF

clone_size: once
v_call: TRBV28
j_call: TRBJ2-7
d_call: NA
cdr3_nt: TGTGCCATCTCGCATGCCGGGAGCGGGCGTTACGAGCAGTACTTC
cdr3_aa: CAISHAGSGRYEQYF

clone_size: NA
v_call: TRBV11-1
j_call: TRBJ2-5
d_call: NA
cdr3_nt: TGTGCCAGCAGCTCCTCTCTGGCAGAAGAGACCCAGTACTTC
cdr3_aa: CASSSSLAEETQYF

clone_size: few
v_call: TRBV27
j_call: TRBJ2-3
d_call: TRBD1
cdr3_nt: TGTGCCAGCAGCCCGACAGGGTGGACAGATACGCAGTATTTT
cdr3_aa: CASSPTGWTDTQYF

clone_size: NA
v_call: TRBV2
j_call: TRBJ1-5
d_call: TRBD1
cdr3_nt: TGTGCCAGCAGTCAAACGGGACAGGCCCTCAATCAGCCCCAGCATTTT
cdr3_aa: CASSQTGQALNQPQHF

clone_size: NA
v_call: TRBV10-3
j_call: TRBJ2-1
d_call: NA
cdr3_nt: TGTGCCATCAGTGAAGCGAGCTCCTACAATGAGCAGTTCTTC
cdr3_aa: CAISEASSYNEQFF

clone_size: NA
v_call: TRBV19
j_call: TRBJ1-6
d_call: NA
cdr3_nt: TGTGCCAGTAGTACCGGGAATTCACCCCTCCACTTT
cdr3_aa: CASSTGNSPLHF

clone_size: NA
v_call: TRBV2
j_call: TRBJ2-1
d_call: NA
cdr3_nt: TGTGCCAGCAGTGTTCAACCCGACGGAGACAATGAGCAGTTCTTC
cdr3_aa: CASSVQPDGDNEQFF

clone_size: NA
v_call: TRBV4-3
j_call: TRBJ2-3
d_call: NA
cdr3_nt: TGCGCCAGCAGCCAAGGGGCCGGAGGGCAGGCAGATACGCAGTATTTT
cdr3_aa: CASSQGAGGQADTQYF

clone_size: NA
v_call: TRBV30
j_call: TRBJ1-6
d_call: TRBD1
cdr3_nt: TGTGCCTGGACCCCCCCAGGGGGCCCGAATAATTCACCCCTCCACTTT
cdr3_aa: CAWTPPGGPNNSPLHF

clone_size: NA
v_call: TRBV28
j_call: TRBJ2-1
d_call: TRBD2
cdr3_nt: TGTGCCAGCGTTCTCGGGGGGGCACGAACTGAGCAGTTCTTC
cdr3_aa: CASVLGGARTEQFF